The rows below give T cell receptor beta chains drawn from one sample of a study of shared clonotypes between healthy human individuals. Repertoires were generated with immunoSEQ multiplex PCR, while TCRdb's copy carries only in-frame clones and drops some. The table includes 2.5 million or so clones, more than 80% detected once. Sequenced: naive CD4+ T cells sorted from blood. The receptors derive from a man aged 18 to 29 in good health. CDR3s include the opening cysteine and the closing phenylalanine or tryptophan. A D gene is named only where the DNA matches it firmly. Size values are once, few and many counts, or a class for expanded clones, and some rows have none.

cdr3_nt	cdr3_aa	v_call	j_call	d_call	clone_size
TGTGCCAGCAGCTTAGGGTCCCTAGCGGGAAGGGATACGCAGTATTTT	CASSLGSLAGRDTQYF	TRBV7-3	TRBJ2-3	TRBD2	NA
TGTGCCAGCAGCCGGACAGGGAACACCGGGGAGCTGTTTTTT	CASSRTGNTGELFF	TRBV6-5	TRBJ2-2	TRBD1	NA
TGTGCCATCAGTGAGCTGGGGGAGCTGTTTTTT	CAISELGELFF	TRBV10-3	TRBJ2-2	NA	NA
TGTGCCATCAGTGAGCCAGCTGGAGGCTACACCTTC	CAISEPAGGYTF	TRBV10-3	TRBJ1-2	NA	NA
TGTGCCAGTAGTATACCGGGACAGGGGAACTATGGCTACACCTTC	CASSIPGQGNYGYTF	TRBV19	TRBJ1-2	TRBD1	NA
TGTGCCAGCAATGGGCGGGAGGGGAAATACTTC	CASNGREGKYF	TRBV2	TRBJ2-7	TRBD2	NA
TGTGCCAGCAGCTTAGGCAGGGTTACTGAAGCTTTCTTT	CASSLGRVTEAFF	TRBV7-8	TRBJ1-1	NA	NA
TGTGCCAGCTCACCAGTGTTGACGGGACAGGGCCAAGAGACCCAGTACTTC	CASSPVLTGQGQETQYF	TRBV18	TRBJ2-5	TRBD1	NA
TGTGCCAGCAGCTTAATAATCGGCAGCCAGTCACCCCTCCACTTT	CASSLIIGSQSPLHF	TRBV7-8	TRBJ1-6	NA	NA
TGTGCCACCGCAGAAGCGCCTAGCACAGATACGCAGTATTTT	CATAEAPSTDTQYF	TRBV10-3	TRBJ2-3	NA	NA
TGTGCCAGCAGCTTAGATCTCCCAGATACGCAGTATTTT	CASSLDLPDTQYF	TRBV11-2	TRBJ2-3	NA	NA
TGTGCCAGTACCATGGCAGGGGGTGTGAACACCGGGGAGCTGTTTTTT	CASTMAGGVNTGELFF	TRBV19	TRBJ2-2	TRBD1	NA
TGTGCCAGCAGCACGCCGGACAGGGCCGGGGAGCTGTTTTTT	CASSTPDRAGELFF	TRBV5-6	TRBJ2-2	TRBD1	NA
TGTGCCAGCAGTCCCAAGGCTAACTATGGCTACACCTTC	CASSPKANYGYTF	TRBV27	TRBJ1-2	NA	few
TGTGCCAGCAGCCCAGGTCGGCAGGGCGGAGTTGAAAAACTGTTTTTT	CASSPGRQGGVEKLFF	TRBV5-4	TRBJ1-4	NA	NA
TGCGCCAGTCTCTCTCGGCCCGGGACACCTAGGAGGTTCTTC	CASLSRPGTPRRFF	TRBV5-1	TRBJ2-1	NA	NA
TGTGCCAGCAGCTCCCGACAGGGAAGAGGGACCTACGAGCAGTACTTC	CASSSRQGRGTYEQYF	TRBV7-2	TRBJ2-7	TRBD1	NA
TGTGCCTGGAGCTGGACAGCTAGCGGGACGGGGGCCTACGAGCAGTACTTC	CAWSWTASGTGAYEQYF	TRBV30	TRBJ2-7	TRBD2	NA
TGTGCCAGCAGCGTTCTACGTCCCTCCTATAATTCACCCCTCCACTTT	CASSVLRPSYNSPLHF	TRBV5-6	TRBJ1-6	NA	few